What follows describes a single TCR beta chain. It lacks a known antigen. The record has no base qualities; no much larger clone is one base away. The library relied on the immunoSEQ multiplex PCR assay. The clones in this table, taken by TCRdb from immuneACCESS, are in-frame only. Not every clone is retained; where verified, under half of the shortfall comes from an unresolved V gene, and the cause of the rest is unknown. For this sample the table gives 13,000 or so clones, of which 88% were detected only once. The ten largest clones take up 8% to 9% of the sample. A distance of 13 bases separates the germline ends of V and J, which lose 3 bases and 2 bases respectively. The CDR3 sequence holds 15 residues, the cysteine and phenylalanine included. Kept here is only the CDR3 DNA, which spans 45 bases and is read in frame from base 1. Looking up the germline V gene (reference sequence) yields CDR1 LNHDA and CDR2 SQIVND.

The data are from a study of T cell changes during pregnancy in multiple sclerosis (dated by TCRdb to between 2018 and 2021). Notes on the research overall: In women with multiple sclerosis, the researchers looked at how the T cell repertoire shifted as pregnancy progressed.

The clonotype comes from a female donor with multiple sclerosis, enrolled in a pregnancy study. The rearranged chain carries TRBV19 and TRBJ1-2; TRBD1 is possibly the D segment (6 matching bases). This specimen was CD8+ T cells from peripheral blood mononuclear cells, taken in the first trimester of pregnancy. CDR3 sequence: CASSIRQELNYGYTF. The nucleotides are TGTGCCAGTAGTATTCGACAGGAACTAAACTATGGCTACACCTTC.